The clone carrying this TCR beta chain ranks as medium-sized in terms of frequency. Its antigen is currently unknown. These data belong to a study of CXCR3-negative and CXCR3-positive naive CD8 T cells. This CDR3 region has 16 residues. Germline V gene sequence: CDR1 MGHRA, CDR2 YSYEKL. Whole-study results and caveats: Diversity was high in both naive subsets and much lower in memory cells. Whereas memory cells differed, naive CXCR3-negative and CXCR3-positive cells shared similar TRBV-TRBJ usage. Relative to CXCR3-negative naive cells, CXCR3-positive naive cells had more hydrophobic TRB CDR3s.

All CD8+ T cell subsets were sorted in triplicate at fewer than 350,000 cells each. Preparation of TRB cDNA libraries relied on 5' RACE carrying UMI labels. TCRdb re-called the 5' RACE reads; every CDR3 protein appears as one record, without DNA. The sample has under 7,500 distinct CDR3 sequences. J is TRBJ2-1 and V is TRBV4-1; TCRdb's D call, TRBD1, is unchecked because there is no DNA. Sequencing used naive CXCR3+ CD8+ T cells from blood. The subset here: CD45RO-CCR7+CD27+CD95- naive CD8+ T cells expressing CXCR3 (TNR3+). This receptor was obtained from a human donor in good health. Some clones in this sample may be carry-over from other donors' samples. CDR3 in amino acids: CASSGSLSRSYNEQFF.